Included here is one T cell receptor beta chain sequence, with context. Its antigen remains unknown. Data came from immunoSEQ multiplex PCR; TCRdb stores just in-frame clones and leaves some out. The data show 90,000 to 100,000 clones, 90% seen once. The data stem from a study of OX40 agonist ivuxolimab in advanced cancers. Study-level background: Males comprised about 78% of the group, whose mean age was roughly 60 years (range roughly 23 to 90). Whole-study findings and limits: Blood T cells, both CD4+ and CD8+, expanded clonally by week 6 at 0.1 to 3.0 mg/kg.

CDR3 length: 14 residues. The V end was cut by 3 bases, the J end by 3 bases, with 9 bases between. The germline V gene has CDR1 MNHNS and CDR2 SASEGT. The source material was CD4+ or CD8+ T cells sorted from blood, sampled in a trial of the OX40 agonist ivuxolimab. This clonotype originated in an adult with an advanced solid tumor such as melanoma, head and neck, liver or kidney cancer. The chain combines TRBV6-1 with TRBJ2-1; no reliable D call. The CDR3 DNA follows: TGTGCCAGCAGTGAGTCTCGGAGCTACAATGAGCAGTTCTTC. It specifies CASSESRSYNEQFF.